What follows are 3 T cell receptor beta chains derived from one specimen sequenced in a study of cytomegalovirus exposure and HLA in healthy donors. Primers included in the PCR were 60 Vbeta and 13 Jbeta primers. Profiled with immunoSEQ multiplex PCR; TCRdb holds only in-frame clones, not every one. The data contain 150,000 to 200,000 clones, about 75% of them singletons. The specimen was PBMCs. All receptors derive from a woman in her forties or fifties in good health and CMV-seropositive.

Concerning this clone: The junction differs from germline at one of its ends, possibly a read error. The rearrangement joins TRBV5-6 to TRBJ1-6; tentatively, D is TRBD1 (5 bases). CDR1 SGHDT and CDR2 YYEEEE come from the germline V gene. The CDR3 spans 14 residues. DNA of the CDR3: TGTGCCAGCAGCTTACGGGGGAGGGCTTCACCCCGCCACTTT. This sequence encodes CASSLRGRASPRHF.

The chain carries TRBV9 and TRBJ2-3; 9 bases agree with TRBD2. This CDR3 contains 15 residues. V dropped 2 bases and J dropped 6; count of bases not matched to a gene: 7. Germline V CDR1 and CDR2: SGDLS, YYNGEE. CDR3 in amino acids: CASSVLGGGADTQYF. The CDR3 nucleotides read TGTGCCAGCAGCGTTTTGGGCGGGGGGGCGGATACGCAGTATTTT.

This chain uses TRBV27 with TRBJ2-2, with TRBD1 identical over 7 bases. Germline CDR1 reads MNHEY; CDR2 reads SMNVEV (reference sequence). This CDR3 comprises 14 residues. V dropped 6 bases and J dropped 7; count of bases not matched to a gene: 8. In nucleotides, the CDR3 is TGTGCCAGCAGACCGACAGGGTCGAACGGGGAGCTGTTTTTT. This encodes CASRPTGSNGELFF.